A selection of T cell receptor beta chains follows, all from one sample in a study of blood T cell repertoires in COVID-19. Assay: immunoSEQ multiplex PCR; the TCRdb copy retains only in-frame clones and omits some. The repertoire holds about 170,000 clones, approximately 86% seen once, with more than 1.5% in the top ten. The sequenced sample consisted of peripheral blood. The receptors come from a woman between 50 and 59 years old with acute or convalescent COVID-19. The CDR3 runs from the conserved cysteine through the conserved F or W. D genes are given only for firm matches. Expanded clones get a size class; other rows say once, few or many, or leave the size out.

TGCGCCAGCAGACCTACGGGGTACCAAGAGACCCAGTACTTC CASRPTGYQETQYF TRBV5-1 - - TRBJ2-5
TGTGCCAGCAGCGAAGGGGTTTCCACTAATGAAAAACTGTTTTTT CASSEGVSTNEKLFF TRBV7-9 - - TRBJ1-4
TGTGCCAGCAGCTTCTATAGGACTAGCGGGAGCGATACGCAGTATTTT CASSFYRTSGSDTQYF TRBV7-2 TRBD2 - TRBJ2-3
TGTGCCAGCACCTCCGCGGGCAGGTATTCACCCCTCCACTTT CASTSAGRYSPLHF TRBV7-2 - - TRBJ1-6
TGTGCCAGCAGTTCGGGACAGGCGGCGACTCCAGGTGGCTATGGCTACACCTTC CASSSGQAATPGGYGYTF TRBV27 TRBD1 - TRBJ1-2
TGTGCCAGTCATACGGGGCCACCGGCGGGGGGCTACACCTTC CASHTGPPAGGYTF TRBV5-5 - - TRBJ1-2
TGTGCCAGCACCCGGGGGGGTTCAGGGGTCACTGAAGCTTTCTTT CASTRGGSGVTEAFF TRBV6-5 - - TRBJ1-1
TGTGCCACCAGCAGACGGGACAGTAACGACAATGAGCAGTTCTTC CATSRRDSNDNEQFF TRBV15 TRBD1 - TRBJ2-1
TGCGCCAGCAGACCCGGGGACAGCTTCTCCTACGAGCAGTACTTC CASRPGDSFSYEQYF TRBV5-1 TRBD1 - TRBJ2-7
TGTGCCAGCAGCTTAGACGGGGGCTACAATGAGCAGTTCTTC CASSLDGGYNEQFF TRBV11-3 - - TRBJ2-1
TGTGCCAGCAGCAAACCGGGACAATCGGGAACTGAAGCTTTCTTT CASSKPGQSGTEAFF TRBV5-4 - few TRBJ1-1
TGTGCCAGTAGTCAGGGCGGCGGGGTCAATCAGCCCCAGCATTTT CASSQGGGVNQPQHF TRBV19 - - TRBJ1-5
TGTGCCAGCAGCTTGCCGACAGGCGGCACAGATACGCAGTATTTT CASSLPTGGTDTQYF TRBV9 - - TRBJ2-3
TGTGCCAGCAGTTTCGACAGATCCTATGGCTACACCTTC CASSFDRSYGYTF TRBV6-5 - - TRBJ1-2
TGTGCCAGCAGATTAGCAGGTGGAAACACCATATATTTT CASRLAGGNTIYF TRBV11-2 - - TRBJ1-3
TGTGCCTGGGGGACAGGGGGTTATGGCTACACCTTC CAWGTGGYGYTF TRBV30 TRBD1 few TRBJ1-2
TGTGCCAGCAGTAGTCCATCTAGCGGGCCCACCTACGAGCAGTACTTC CASSSPSSGPTYEQYF TRBV2 TRBD2 - TRBJ2-7
TGTGCCAGCAGCGTAGCAGAGGGAGGGCCCTACAATGAGCAGTTCTTC CASSVAEGGPYNEQFF TRBV9 TRBD2 many TRBJ2-1
TGTGCCAGTAGTACAGGGGTAGAGCAGTACTTC CASSTGVEQYF TRBV19 - - TRBJ2-7
TGTGCCAGCAGCTTAGAAGGCCTGGCCTTCACGCCAGGGGACACCGGGGAGCTGTTTTTT CASSLEGLAFTPGDTGELFF TRBV7-6 - few TRBJ2-2
TGTGCCAGCTCACCCTCTGTCCGCACAGATACGCAGTATTTT CASSPSVRTDTQYF TRBV18 - - TRBJ2-3
TGTGCCAGCAGTTCGTACAGTAATTCACCCCTCCACTTT CASSSYSNSPLHF TRBV27 - - TRBJ1-6
TGTGCCAGCAGCCCTTACCAAGGGACACCGGCCTCTGGAAACACCATATATTTT CASSPYQGTPASGNTIYF TRBV7-6 - few TRBJ1-3
TGCAGCGAGGAGGGAAGGGACAATGAGCAGTTCTTC CSEEGRDNEQFF TRBV29-1 - - TRBJ2-1
TGTGCCAGCACCGCGGGACAGGGCTACGAGCAGTACTTC CASTAGQGYEQYF TRBV6-6 TRBD1 - TRBJ2-7
TGTGCCAGCAGCTTTAAGGTTGCGGACACTGAAGCTTTCTTT CASSFKVADTEAFF TRBV7-3 - - TRBJ1-1
TGTGCCAGCAGTCATGGGGGCACGAACACTGAAGCTTTCTTT CASSHGGTNTEAFF TRBV6-2/TRBV6-3 - - TRBJ1-1
TGTGCCAGCAGCCTAAGCGGGAGGATCCACGAGCAGTACTTC CASSLSGRIHEQYF TRBV3-1/TRBV3-2 TRBD2 - TRBJ2-7
TGTGCCAGCAGTTCGCCGACTGAGGGAAACACCATATATTTT CASSSPTEGNTIYF TRBV7-2 - - TRBJ1-3
TGTGCCAGCAGCTTACAGGGGGCAGGGGGCGCGATTTTTGGCTACACCTTC CASSLQGAGGAIFGYTF TRBV11-2 TRBD1 - TRBJ1-2
TGTGCCAGCAGCCCGAGATACAGGGTGTACTATGGCTACACCTTC CASSPRYRVYYGYTF TRBV3-1/TRBV3-2 - - TRBJ1-2
TGTGCCAGCAGCCCGACAGGAGCTAACTATGGCTACACCTTC CASSPTGANYGYTF TRBV3-1/TRBV3-2 - once TRBJ1-2
TGCGCCAGCAGCCAAGCGGCTAGCGGGAGGGTGAAAGATACGCAGTATTTT CASSQAASGRVKDTQYF TRBV4-3 TRBD2 - TRBJ2-3
TGTGCCAGCAGTCTGAACAGCTACGAGCAGTACTTC CASSLNSYEQYF TRBV6-5 - - TRBJ2-7
TGTGCCAGCAGTTCTACAGGGGGAGTAGGGGAGCTGTTTTTT CASSSTGGVGELFF TRBV6-5 TRBD1 - TRBJ2-2
TGCGCCAGCAGCCCCGGACAGGGCAATCAGCCCCAGCATTTT CASSPGQGNQPQHF TRBV4-1 TRBD1 - TRBJ1-5
TGTGCCAGCTCAAGGGGGACTAGCGGGTCCCAAGAGACCCAGTACTTC CASSRGTSGSQETQYF TRBV18 TRBD2 - TRBJ2-5
TGTGCCAGCAGCGGGCATGGACAAGGCGAAAAACTGTTTTTT CASSGHGQGEKLFF TRBV9 - - TRBJ1-4
TGTGCCAGCAGCCAATCATTGGGGGCGCCACCCTACGAGCAGTACTTC CASSQSLGAPPYEQYF TRBV7-9 - - TRBJ2-7
TGTGCCAGCAGCCCGGGACAGGGCCTTAATGAAAAACTGTTTTTT CASSPGQGLNEKLFF TRBV11-3 TRBD1 - TRBJ1-4
TGTGCCAGTAGTGGGGACAGGGTGAATCAGCCCCAGCATTTT CASSGDRVNQPQHF TRBV19 TRBD1 - TRBJ1-5
TGTGCCAGCAGTGAAGCTCAGAAGAACACTGAAGCTTTCTTT CASSEAQKNTEAFF TRBV6-1 - few TRBJ1-1
TGTGCCAGCTCACCACGGGACAGGGGGCAAGAGACCCAGTACTTC CASSPRDRGQETQYF TRBV18 TRBD1 - TRBJ2-5
TGTGCCAGCAGTTTACAGGGGGCGAACACCGGGGAGCTGTTTTTT CASSLQGANTGELFF TRBV6-5 TRBD1 - TRBJ2-2
TGTGCCAGCAGCTACAGACAGAACACTGAAGCTTTCTTT CASSYRQNTEAFF TRBV6-5 - - TRBJ1-1
TGTGCCAGCAGCTCGGACGGGACTACCTACAATGAGCAGTTCTTC CASSSDGTTYNEQFF TRBV7-3 TRBD2 - TRBJ2-1
TGTGCCAGCAGTTACCGGGGGGCAGGGGCTGAAGCTTTCTTT CASSYRGAGAEAFF TRBV6-2/TRBV6-3 - - TRBJ1-1